The 18 T cell receptor beta chains below all came from one sample that was sequenced in a study of blood T cell repertoires in COVID-19. Measured with immunoSEQ multiplex PCR; TCRdb has only the in-frame clones, and not every one. The sample lists 490,000 or so clones, more than 75% seen once, with 1.5% to 2% in the top ten. Source material: PBMCs or T cells enriched from blood (not recorded which). The receptors originated from a woman in her thirties or forties who had recovered from COVID-19.

This clone was seen just once. The V and J genes are TRBV30 and TRBJ2-1, with a possible D match to TRBD1 (5 bases). Germline assignment: CDR1 GTSNPN and CDR2 SVGIG (reference sequence). This CDR3 is 15 amino acids long. Trimming took 3 bases from V and 9 from J, leaving 21 bases between them. The CDR3 nucleotides read TGTGCCTGGAGCATGGGGCTAGGCCCACTTCGTGAGCAGTTCTTC. Residues: CAWSMGLGPLREQFF.

The table lists this clone with a count of one. This sequence joins TRBV27 and TRBJ1-2; possible D gene TRBD1, 6 bases. Germline CDR1 is MNHEY and CDR2 is SMNVEV (reference sequence). The CDR3 length is 17 residues. The V end lost 2 bases, the J end lost 3 bases, and 19 bases lay between the germline ends. DNA of the CDR3: TGTGCCAGCAGTTTAATCAGGGGTCGGGGTTTGGACTATGGCTACACCTTC. Its protein is CASSLIRGRGLDYGYTF.

This chain joins TRBV7-9 and TRBJ1-2; 9 bases match TRBD1. The CDR3 spans 14 residues. V dropped 5 bases and J dropped 4; count of bases not matched to a gene: 5. Germline V lookup: CDR1 SEHNR, CDR2 FQNEAQ (reference sequence). Here the CDR3 reads CASSPGTGTYGYTF. The CDR3 DNA sequence: TGTGCCAGCAGCCCCGGGACAGGGACCTATGGCTACACCTTC.

The chain links TRBV5-6 to TRBJ1-2; D ambiguous. The germline gives CDR1 SGHDT, CDR2 YYEEEE. The CDR3 extends over 16 amino acids. The V gene lost 2 bases and the J gene lost 8 bases, with 22 bases spanning the gap. The CDR3 sequence: CASSFRSISELKGYTF. The CDR3 DNA reads TGTGCCAGCAGCTTTCGTTCCATCAGTGAACTAAAGGGCTACACCTTC.

Here the CDR3 reads CASSPSRALAYGYTF. As DNA, the CDR3 is TGTGCCAGCAGCCCTTCGAGGGCTTTAGCTTATGGCTACACCTTC. V and J are TRBV5-5 and TRBJ1-2; D gene unclear. The CDR3 runs 15 residues. Per germline, CDR1 SGHKS and CDR2 YYEKEE (reference sequence). V shed 4 bases and J shed 5 bases, with 18 bases lying between them.

This clone has just one count. CDR3 coding DNA: TGTGCCAGCAGACAGGGGGCCTACTATGGCTACACCTTC. As protein: CASRQGAYYGYTF. The rearrangement links TRBV2 to TRBJ1-2; TRBD1 aligns across 9 bases. The germline V gene has CDR1 SNHLY and CDR2 FYNNEI. V lost 6 bases and J lost 3; bases outside the gene matches: 2. The CDR3 length is 13 residues. Complete variable domain (other parts from reference TRBV2 and TRBJ1-2): EPEVTQTPSHQVTQMGQEVILRCVPISNHLYFYWYRQILGQKVEFLVSFYNNEISEKSEIFDDQFSVERPDGSNFTLKIRSTKLEDSAMYFCASRQGAYYGYTFGSGTRLTVV.

This chain joins TRBV28 and TRBJ1-5; 8 nucleotides align to TRBD1. The germline V gene has CDR1 MDHEN and CDR2 SYDVKM. This CDR3 region has 15 residues. Trimming cost V 8 bases and J 5 bases; bases outside gene matches: 11. The DNA of the CDR3 is TGTGCCAGCCTGTCAGGGGGCGATCGGGATCAGCCCCAGCATTTT. It translates to CASLSGGDRDQPQHF.

This clone has more than one count but fewer than ten. CDR3 DNA: TGCGCCAGCACTCCAGCCCGGGGAAACACTGAAGCTTTCTTT. This codes for CASTPARGNTEAFF. The V call is TRBV5-1, the J call TRBJ1-1; D gene uncertain. The CDR3 sequence is 14 residues long. Looked up from germline, CDR1 is SGHRS and CDR2 is YFSETQ. Trimming shortened V by 6 bases and J by 2 bases, and 14 bases separated the two germline ends. Drawing the rest from reference TRBV5-1 and TRBJ1-1, the complete variable domain is KAGVTQTPRYLIKTRGQQVTLSCSPISGHRSVSWYQQTPGQGLQFLFEYFSETQRNKGNFPGRFSGRQFSNSRSEMNVSTLELGDSALYLCASTPARGNTEAFFGQGTRLTVV.

V and J are TRBV5-1 and TRBJ1-1; D is possibly TRBD1 (5 bases). Trimming shortened V by 3 bases and J by 4 bases, and 13 bases separated the two germline ends. CDR3 length: 14 residues. The germline CDR1 and CDR2 sequences are SGHRS and YFSETQ. The CDR3 sequence: CASSSDQGITEAFF. Here the CDR3 DNA reads TGCGCCAGCAGCTCCGATCAGGGAATCACTGAAGCTTTCTTT.

This chain uses TRBV10-3 with TRBJ1-2; TRBD1 agrees at 7 bases. Germline CDR1 ENHRY, CDR2 SYGVKD. This CDR3 has 12 residues. Trimming removed 3 bases from V and 8 bases from J; junction bases left unmatched: 3. The CDR3 DNA sequence: TGTGCCATCAGTGACTACAGGGGAGGCTACACCTTC. Its protein product is CAISDYRGGYTF.

This clone was detected a few times. The CDR3 DNA follows: TGTGCCAGCAGCTTGGTAACGACGGCGGGAGGGGGAGAGACCCAGTACTTC. Protein product: CASSLVTTAGGGETQYF. This rearrangement joins TRBV5-8 to TRBJ2-5, with 9 nucleotides matching TRBD2. The germline V gene encodes CDR1 SGHTS and CDR2 YDEGEE. CDR3 length equals 17 residues. After removal of 0 bases from V and 4 bases from J, the junction contained 10 bases not matched to a gene.

The chain is built from TRBV28 and TRBJ2-7, with 9 bases aligning to TRBD2. Trimming at V came to 3 bases and at J to 7 bases, leaving 10 bases not matched to a gene. The CDR3 runs to 15 residues. Germline assignment: CDR1 MDHEN and CDR2 SYDVKM. CDR3 region: CASSFWLAGKGEQYF. In DNA form, the CDR3 reads TGTGCCAGCAGTTTCTGGCTAGCGGGGAAGGGAGAGCAGTACTTC.

The chain is built from TRBV6-5 and TRBJ1-1; 9 positions agree with TRBD1. V lost 5 bases and J lost 11; bases outside the gene matches: 12. The CDR3 is made up of 14 amino acids. Looked up from germline, CDR1 is MNHEY and CDR2 is SVGAGI. CDR3 amino acids: CASSRDRDGVGAFF. CDR3 bases: TGTGCCAGCAGTCGGGACAGGGATGGTGTAGGGGCTTTCTTT.

This clone was observed a single time. The V and J genes are TRBV6-2 or TRBV6-3 and TRBJ2-7, with 9 bases matching TRBD1. CDR1 MNHEY and CDR2 SVGEGT come from the germline V gene. Unmatched junction bases numbered 7, after V lost 5 bases and J lost 2 bases. The CDR3 loop spans 15 amino acids. The CDR3 protein is CASSHRDRVPYEQYF. The CDR3 nucleotides read TGTGCCAGCAGTCACCGGGACAGGGTGCCCTACGAGCAGTACTTC.

The chain couples TRBV21-1 to TRBJ2-1; the table's TRBD1 call for D was not verified on the DNA. TRBV21-1 is a pseudogene. This CDR3 contains 17 residues. CDR3 nucleotide sequence: TGTGCCAGCAGCAAGGGGGACAGGTATAACTCCTACAATGAGCAGTTCTTC. Translated, it gives CASSKGDRYNSYNEQFF.

The rearrangement links TRBV18 to TRBJ2-5, with 8 nucleotides matching TRBD1. Germline V gives CDR1 KGHSH, CDR2 LQKENI. V shed 6 bases and J 3 bases; nucleotides not matched to a gene: 18. The CDR3 is 18 residues long. The CDR3 reads CASSPPGTGPQLKETQYF. The CDR3 coding sequence is TGTGCCAGCTCGCCCCCCGGGACAGGTCCCCAGTTGAAAGAGACCCAGTACTTC.

V usage is TRBV13 and J usage is TRBJ1-2; D is unresolved. The CDR3 spans 12 residues. V gave up 1 base and J gave up 5 bases, with 5 bases separating them. The germline CDR1 and CDR2 sequences are PRHDT and FYEKMQ (reference sequence). The chain's CDR3 is CASSLDSYGYTF. For the CDR3, the DNA is TGTGCCAGCAGCTTAGATTCATATGGCTACACCTTC. Drawing the rest from reference TRBV13 and TRBJ1-2, the complete variable domain is AAGVIQSPRHLIKEKRETATLKCYPIPRHDTVYWYQQGPGQDPQFLISFYEKMQSDKGSIPDRFSAQQFSDYHSELNMSSLELGDSALYFCASSLDSYGYTFGSGTRLTVV.

The rearrangement uses TRBV5-1 and TRBJ1-2, with TRBD1 matching 7 bases. In germline, CDR1 is SGHRS, CDR2 YFSETQ. The CDR3 has 15 residues. Trimming removed 2 bases from V and 0 bases from J; junction bases left unmatched: 4. CDR3 loop: CASSLRDSSNYGYTF. The CDR3 DNA reads as TGCGCCAGCAGCTTAAGGGACAGCTCTAACTATGGCTACACCTTC.